This T cell receptor beta chain was profiled in a study of T-cell memory formation after mild COVID-19. Turning to the study itself: Largely, TCR clusters stayed within a single donor. Overall study findings and caveats: Clones that contracted from day 15 to 85 were balanced CD4/CD8, while later expanders leaned CD4+.

Germline CDR1 and CDR2: MGHRA and YSYEKL. This CDR3 contains 17 residues. Deletions cut 4 bases from V and 0 bases from J, with 16 bases between. Regarding this clonotype: Its antigen is as yet unknown.

5'RACE primed at constant segments yielded TCR alpha and TCR beta cDNA libraries bearing sample barcodes and UMIs. TCRdb redid the calling of the 5' RACE reads with MiXCR, one entry per CDR3 protein. The sample records over 250,000 distinct CDR3 sequences, 15% to 20% being singletons. This chain joins TRBV4-1 and TRBJ1-5; TRBD1 might be the D (5 bases). This receptor was taken from a man aged 18-30 years who had mild COVID-19 (a few samples of this study predate the infection). Cell type and time point are not known. The sequencing input was PBMCs or a T cell subset sorted from them (not recorded which). Here the CDR3 reads CASSPLGAGNSNQPQHF. CDR3 sequence (DNA): TGCGCCAGCAGCCCTCTAGGGGCCGGAAATAGCAATCAGCCCCAGCATTTT.